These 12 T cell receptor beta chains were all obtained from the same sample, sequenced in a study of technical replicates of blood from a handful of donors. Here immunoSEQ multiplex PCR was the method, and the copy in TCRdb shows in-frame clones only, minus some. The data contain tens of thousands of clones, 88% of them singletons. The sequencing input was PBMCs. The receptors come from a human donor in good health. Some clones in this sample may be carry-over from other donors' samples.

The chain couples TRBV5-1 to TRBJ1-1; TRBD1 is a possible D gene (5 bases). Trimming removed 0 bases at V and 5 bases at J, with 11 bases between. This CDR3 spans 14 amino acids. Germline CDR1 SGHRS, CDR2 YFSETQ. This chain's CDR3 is CASSLGAGRTEAFF. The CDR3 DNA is TGCGCCAGCAGCTTGGGTGCAGGGAGGACTGAAGCTTTCTTT.

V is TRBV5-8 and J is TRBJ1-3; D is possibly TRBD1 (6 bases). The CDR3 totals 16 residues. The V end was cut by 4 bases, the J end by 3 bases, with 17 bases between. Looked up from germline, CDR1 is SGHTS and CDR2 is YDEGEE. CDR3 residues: CASSRGRGAFGNTIYF. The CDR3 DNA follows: TGTGCCAGCAGCCGCGGTCGGGGGGCCTTTGGAAACACCATATATTTT.

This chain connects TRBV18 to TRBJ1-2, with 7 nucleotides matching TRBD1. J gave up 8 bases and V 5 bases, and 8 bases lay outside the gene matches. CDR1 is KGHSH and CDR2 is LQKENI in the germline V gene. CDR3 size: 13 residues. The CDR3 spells CASSAPTGLGYTF. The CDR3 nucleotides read TGTGCCAGCTCAGCCCCGACAGGGTTGGGCTACACCTTC.

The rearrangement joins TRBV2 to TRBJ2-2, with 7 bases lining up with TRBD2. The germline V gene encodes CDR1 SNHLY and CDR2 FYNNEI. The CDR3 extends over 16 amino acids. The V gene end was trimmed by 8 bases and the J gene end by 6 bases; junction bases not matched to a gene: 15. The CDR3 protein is CASGASGVAGPGELFF. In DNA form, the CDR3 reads TGTGCCAGCGGGGCTTCGGGGGTAGCGGGCCCCGGGGAGCTGTTTTTT.

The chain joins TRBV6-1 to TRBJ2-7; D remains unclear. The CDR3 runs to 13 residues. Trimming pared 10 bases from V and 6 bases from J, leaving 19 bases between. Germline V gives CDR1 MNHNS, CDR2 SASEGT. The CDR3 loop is CATSTMVLAEQYF. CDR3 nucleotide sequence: TGTGCCACCTCTACAATGGTATTAGCCGAGCAGTACTTC.

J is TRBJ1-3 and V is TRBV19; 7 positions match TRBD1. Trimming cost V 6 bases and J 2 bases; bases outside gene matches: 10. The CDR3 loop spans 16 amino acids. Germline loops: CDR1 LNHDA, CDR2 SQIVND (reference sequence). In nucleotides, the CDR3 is TGTGCCAGTAGCCCCCCGACAGGGAGGCCTGGAAACACCATATATTTT. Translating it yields CASSPPTGRPGNTIYF.

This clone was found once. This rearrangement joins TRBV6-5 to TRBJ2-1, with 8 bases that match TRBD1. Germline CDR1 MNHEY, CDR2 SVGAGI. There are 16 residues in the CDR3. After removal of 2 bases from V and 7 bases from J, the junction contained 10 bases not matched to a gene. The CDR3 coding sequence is TGTGCCAGCAGTTACACCACGACAGGGGTGAAAAATGAGCAGTTCTTC. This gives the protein CASSYTTTGVKNEQFF.

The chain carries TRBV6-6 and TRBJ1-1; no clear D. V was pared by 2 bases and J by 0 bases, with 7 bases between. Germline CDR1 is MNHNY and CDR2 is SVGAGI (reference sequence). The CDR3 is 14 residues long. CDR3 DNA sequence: TGTGCCAGCAGTTACGGGAGCATGAACACTGAAGCTTTCTTT. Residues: CASSYGSMNTEAFF.

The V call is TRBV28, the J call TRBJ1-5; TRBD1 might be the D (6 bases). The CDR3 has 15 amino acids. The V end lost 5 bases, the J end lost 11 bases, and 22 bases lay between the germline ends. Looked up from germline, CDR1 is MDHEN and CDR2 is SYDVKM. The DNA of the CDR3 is TGTGCCAGCAGTATTCGGGACACCAGGGATCATGCCCAGCATTTT. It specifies CASSIRDTRDHAQHF.

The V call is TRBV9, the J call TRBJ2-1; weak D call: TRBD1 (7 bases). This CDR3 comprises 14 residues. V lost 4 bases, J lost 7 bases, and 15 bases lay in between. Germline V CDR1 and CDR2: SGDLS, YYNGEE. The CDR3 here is CASSSGRGRNEQFF. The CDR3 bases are TGTGCCAGCAGCTCGGGCAGGGGGAGGAATGAGCAGTTCTTC.

CDR3 bases: TGTGCCAGCAGCAATAAACAGGCGAACACTGAAGCTTTCTTT. It specifies CASSNKQANTEAFF. The chain uses TRBV11-2 and TRBJ1-1, with TRBD1 as a possible D gene (5 bases). Germline V CDR1 and CDR2: SGHAT, FQNNGV. The CDR3 runs 14 residues. V was trimmed by 5 bases and J by 1 base, leaving 11 bases between them.

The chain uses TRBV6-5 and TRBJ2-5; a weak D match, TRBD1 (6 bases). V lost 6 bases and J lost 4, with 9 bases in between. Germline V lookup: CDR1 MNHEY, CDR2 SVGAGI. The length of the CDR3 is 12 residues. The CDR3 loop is CASSPGVETQYF. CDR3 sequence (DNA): TGTGCCAGCAGCCCAGGGGTAGAGACCCAGTACTTC.